The next 29 T cell receptor beta chains were all read from a single sample in a study of shared clonotypes between healthy human individuals. Repertoires were generated with immunoSEQ multiplex PCR, while TCRdb's copy carries only in-frame clones and drops some. Here the sample spans fewer than 2.5 million clones, over 85% being singletons. The material sequenced was naive CD4+ T cells from PBMCs. Indicated subset: CD45RA+ positively selected. Source of these receptors: a young man in good health. Some clones in this sample may be carry-over from other donors' samples.

This clone has only one observation. This sequence joins TRBV11-1 and TRBJ2-5; no clear D. V shed 2 bases and J shed 5 bases, with 9 bases lying between them. Germline CDR1 reads SGHAT; CDR2 reads FQDESV (reference sequence). This CDR3 spans 13 amino acids. DNA of the CDR3: TGTGCCAGCAGCTTATTGGTTCAGGAGACCCAGTACTTC. Protein sequence: CASSLLVQETQYF.

Regarding this clone: Distinct nucleotide sequences in the sample also encode this CDR3. The rearrangement links TRBV28 to TRBJ1-4, with 7 bases aligning to TRBD1. CDR3 length: 17 amino acids. CDR1 is MDHEN and CDR2 is SYDVKM in the germline V gene. Losses at the gene ends were 5 bases for V and 2 bases for J; bases not matched to a gene: 11. Here the CDR3 DNA reads TGTGCCAGCAGTCCACGACAGGGTGCGGCGACTAATGAAAAACTGTTTTTT. Its translation is CASSPRQGAATNEKLFF. Filled out from reference TRBV28 and TRBJ1-4, the complete variable domain reads DVKVTQSSRYLVKRTGEKVFLECVQDMDHENMFWYRQDPGLGLRLIYFSYDVKMKEKGDIPEGYSVSREKKERFSLILESASTNQTSMYLCASSPRQGAATNEKLFFGSGTQLSVL.

A single count supports this clone. The chain combines TRBV29-1 with TRBJ2-1; 7 nucleotides align to TRBD2. Germline V gene sequence: CDR1 SQVTM, CDR2 ANQGSEA. V lost 1 base and J lost 2; bases outside the gene matches: 8. The CDR3 is made up of 16 amino acids. The CDR3 region has the DNA TGCAGCGTTGAAGTATGGGCTAGCGGACCCTACAATGAGCAGTTCTTC. It encodes CSVEVWASGPYNEQFF.

V and J are TRBV7-3 and TRBJ2-3, with 8 bases fitting TRBD2. In germline, CDR1 is SGHTA, CDR2 FQGTGA. V gave up 1 base and J gave up 3 bases; unmatched junction bases: 6. The CDR3 is 16 residues long. The CDR3 sequence: CASSLMAGGGTDTQYF. CDR3 DNA sequence: TGTGCCAGCAGCTTAATGGCGGGAGGCGGAACAGATACGCAGTATTTT.

The rearrangement links TRBV4-1 to TRBJ1-2; the D is unclear. The length of the CDR3 is 14 residues. CDR1 is MGHRA and CDR2 is YSYEKL in the germline V gene. Trimming took off 2 bases at V and 3 bases at J, with 10 bases between the two ends. CDR3 loop: CASSQFPGDYGYTF. DNA for the CDR3: TGCGCCAGCAGCCAATTCCCCGGGGACTATGGCTACACCTTC.

V gene TRBV7-3 combines with J gene TRBJ2-2, with 7 bases that match TRBD1. Per germline, CDR1 SGHTA and CDR2 FQGTGA. V lost 5 bases to trimming and J lost 4 bases; unmatched junction nucleotides: 10. The CDR3 sequence is 16 residues long. The DNA for the CDR3 is TGTGCCAGCAGCCCCTTAGGGGGCGGTGGCACCGGGGAGCTGTTTTTT. It is translated as CASSPLGGGGTGELFF.

The chain recombines TRBV5-1 with TRBJ2-7; D gene ambiguous. CDR3 size: 14 residues. The germline CDR1 and CDR2 sequences are SGHRS and YFSETQ. Trimming removed 4 bases from V and 5 bases from J, with 16 bases in between. The CDR3 region is CASSPSPELNEQYF. The CDR3 region has the DNA TGCGCCAGCAGCCCTTCACCGGAGCTCAACGAGCAGTACTTC. The variable domain in full, completed from reference TRBV5-1 and TRBJ2-7, reads KAGVTQTPRYLIKTRGQQVTLSCSPISGHRSVSWYQQTPGQGLQFLFEYFSETQRNKGNFPGRFSGRQFSNSRSEMNVSTLELGDSALYLCASSPSPELNEQYFGPGTRLTVT.

The genes are TRBV5-6 and TRBJ1-1; 7 bases line up with TRBD1. With V trimmed by 3 bases and J by 5 bases, 4 bases remained unmatched. The CDR3 has 13 residues. From germline, CDR1 is SGHDT and CDR2 YYEEEE. CDR3 nucleotide sequence: TGTGCCAGCAGCTACAGGGGATCTACTGAAGCTTTCTTT. Translated, it gives CASSYRGSTEAFF.

V usage is TRBV7-8 and J usage is TRBJ1-2; tentative D call: TRBD1 (6 bases). Trimming left V 1 base short and J 6 bases short, with 12 bases between. This CDR3 is built from 14 residues. The germline V gene encodes CDR1 SGHVS and CDR2 FQNEAQ. The CDR3, as DNA: TGTGCCAGCAGCTTAGGGGGGGGCGATGATGGCTACACCTTC. Residues: CASSLGGGDDGYTF.

The rearrangement links TRBV5-6 to TRBJ1-1; D possibly corresponds to TRBD1 (5 bases). V was shortened by 5 bases and J by 5 bases, with 16 bases between the two germline ends. The CDR3 has 14 residues. CDR1 is SGHDT and CDR2 is YYEEEE in the germline V gene. This chain's CDR3 is CASRRDYQRTEAFF. The CDR3 DNA is TGTGCCAGCAGACGGGACTATCAGCGGACTGAAGCTTTCTTT.

Details on this clone: The sample contains more than one DNA sequence encoding this CDR3. The chain links TRBV5-4 to TRBJ2-5; D possibly corresponds to TRBD2 (6 bases). There are 13 residues in the CDR3. Germline V gene sequence: CDR1 SGHNT, CDR2 YYREEE (reference sequence). Trimming shortened V by 4 bases and J by 1 base, and 8 bases separated the two germline ends. The CDR3 is CASSPGVQETQYF. DNA of the CDR3: TGTGCCAGCAGCCCGGGAGTCCAAGAGACCCAGTACTTC.

J is TRBJ2-5 and V is TRBV5-1; 9 positions match TRBD2. Germline values: CDR1 SGHRS, CDR2 YFSETQ. This CDR3 region has 15 residues. V was clipped by 4 bases and J by 3 bases; unmatched bases: 7. The CDR3 reads CASSPQGGREETQYF. The CDR3 DNA reads TGCGCCAGCAGCCCGCAAGGCGGGAGGGAAGAGACCCAGTACTTC.

V usage is TRBV7-7 and J usage is TRBJ2-3; D call uncertain. V lost 3 bases and J lost 3, with 7 bases in between. This CDR3 contains 13 residues. Germline V CDR1 and CDR2: SSHAT, FNYEAQ (reference sequence). CDR3 amino acids: CASSLGRTDTQYF. The CDR3 nucleotides are TGTGCCAGCAGCTTGGGCCGAACAGATACGCAGTATTTT.

V gene TRBV14 combines with J gene TRBJ2-1, with D tentatively TRBD2 (5 bases). Between the trimmed V and J ends, which lost 5 bases and 9 bases, there was a span of 14 bases. The CDR3 contains 13 residues. Per germline, CDR1 SGHDN and CDR2 FVKESK. The CDR3 DNA sequence: TGTGCCAGCAGCGTTCCGGGGTTCAGTGAGCAGTTCTTC. Its translation: CASSVPGFSEQFF.

Comment on this clone: Different DNA sequences within this sample yield the same CDR3. This chain uses TRBV12-5 with TRBJ1-1; D not certain. There are 13 residues in the CDR3. Deletions cut 3 bases from V and 1 base from J, with 6 bases between. The germline V gene has CDR1 LGHNT and CDR2 FRNRAP. The CDR3 nucleotides are TGTGCTAGTGGTTTCGGTGGGAACACTGAAGCTTTCTTT. Translated, it gives CASGFGGNTEAFF.

In the case of this clone: Distinct nucleotide sequences in the sample also encode this CDR3. The chain links TRBV30 to TRBJ2-3, with D possibly TRBD1 on 5 matching bases. Trimming removed 0 bases at V and 0 bases at J, with 7 bases between. This CDR3 spans 14 amino acids. Germline V gene lookup returns CDR1 GTSNPN and CDR2 SVGIG (reference sequence). CDR3 sequence: CAWSVQGSTDTQYF. Here the CDR3 DNA reads TGTGCCTGGAGTGTGCAGGGAAGCACAGATACGCAGTATTTT.

The J gene is TRBJ2-7, the V gene TRBV30; D possibly uses TRBD1 or TRBD2 (6 bases each). This CDR3 spans 14 amino acids. Germline V gene lookup returns CDR1 GTSNPN and CDR2 SVGIG (reference sequence). Between the trimmed V and J ends, which lost 0 bases and 3 bases, there was a span of 12 bases. CDR3 residues: CAWSVAGGGYEQYF. The CDR3 DNA reads as TGTGCCTGGAGTGTTGCCGGAGGGGGCTACGAGCAGTACTTC.

Notes on this clone: Different DNA sequences within this sample yield the same CDR3. The chain recombines TRBV20-1 with TRBJ2-1, with D uncertain. Germline values: CDR1 DFQATT, CDR2 SNEGSKA (reference sequence). The CDR3 is 10 residues long. Trimming stripped 6 bases from V and 9 bases from J, with 9 bases between. In nucleotides, the CDR3 is TGCAGTGCCGAGCGTGGTGAGCAGTTCTTC. It specifies CSAERGEQFF.

The chain joins TRBV11-2 to TRBJ2-3, with D hard to call. V was clipped by 5 bases and J by 2 bases, with 17 bases between them. The CDR3 spans 16 residues. From germline, CDR1 is SGHAT and CDR2 FQNNGV. The CDR3: CASSLVTGASTDTQYF. The CDR3 coding sequence is TGTGCCAGCAGCCTAGTAACCGGCGCCTCCACAGATACGCAGTATTTT.

Concerning this clone itself: Additional DNA sequences in this sample encode the identical CDR3. The chain employs TRBV5-1 and TRBJ1-1; D may be TRBD1 (5 bases). V dropped 4 bases and J dropped 2 bases, with 9 bases sitting between them. CDR3 length equals 13 residues. Germline lookup yields CDR1 SGHRS and CDR2 YFSETQ. Here the CDR3 reads CASSLTENTEAFF. CDR3 DNA sequence: TGCGCCAGCAGCCTGACAGAAAACACTGAAGCTTTCTTT.

The rearrangement joins TRBV6-6 to TRBJ2-1, with D tentatively TRBD1 or TRBD2 (5 bases each). Between the trimmed V and J ends, which lost 0 bases and 6 bases, there was a span of 9 bases. Per the germline V gene, CDR1 is MNHNY and CDR2 is SVGAGI (reference sequence). There are 14 residues in the CDR3. DNA for the CDR3: TGTGCCAGCAGTTACTCCGGGACCGTCAATGAGCAGTTCTTC. Encoded protein: CASSYSGTVNEQFF.

The V gene is TRBV19, the J gene TRBJ1-4, with D possibly being TRBD1 (5 bases). V was shortened by 4 bases and J by 4 bases, with 10 bases between the two germline ends. The CDR3 consists of 14 residues. Germline-derived CDR1 and CDR2 are LNHDA and SQIVND (reference sequence). Here the CDR3 DNA reads TGTGCCAGTAGTACTGCCAGGGATAATGAAAAACTGTTTTTT. Amino acids: CASSTARDNEKLFF.

This clone was observed a few times. The V and J genes are TRBV18 and TRBJ1-1; D gene uncertain. The CDR3 length is 13 residues. V lost 3 bases and J 1 base, leaving 6 bases between the germline ends. Germline V CDR1 and CDR2: KGHSH, LQKENI. The CDR3 sequence is CASSPQWNTEAFF. DNA for the CDR3: TGTGCCAGCTCACCCCAATGGAACACTGAAGCTTTCTTT.

This chain links TRBV15 with TRBJ1-4; D gene ambiguous. The germline gives CDR1 LNHNV, CDR2 YYDKDF (reference sequence). The CDR3 is 16 residues long. Trimming left V 3 bases short and J 0 bases short, with 11 bases between. CDR3 sequence: CATSRLLQATNEKLFF. CDR3 sequence (DNA): TGTGCCACCAGCAGGCTTCTGCAGGCAACTAATGAAAAACTGTTTTTT.

The rearrangement links TRBV7-2 to TRBJ1-1; TRBD1 might be the D (5 bases). The CDR3 consists of 16 residues. V lost 1 base to trimming and J lost 1 base, with 13 bases between them. CDR1 and CDR2 (germline): SGHTA, FQGNSA. The CDR3 DNA is TGTGCCAGCAGCTTAGGTTTGAGACAGACGAACACTGAAGCTTTCTTT. Translating it yields CASSLGLRQTNTEAFF.

The rearrangement uses TRBV27 and TRBJ2-5, with D unresolved. Germline CDR1 and CDR2: MNHEY and SMNVEV (reference sequence). The CDR3 consists of 12 residues. V lost 4 bases and J 7 bases, leaving 10 bases between the germline ends. CDR3 protein: CASSSQSGTQYF. The CDR3 region has the DNA TGTGCCAGCAGTTCCCAGTCTGGGACCCAGTACTTC.

This clone has just one count. V and J are TRBV5-4 and TRBJ2-7, with 8 bases matching TRBD1. The V gene end was trimmed by 3 bases and the J gene end by 0 bases; junction bases not matched to a gene: 8. CDR3 length: 16 amino acids. Germline V gives CDR1 SGHNT, CDR2 YYREEE (reference sequence). CDR3 loop: CASSWWTGKFSYEQYF. The DNA for the CDR3 is TGTGCCAGCAGCTGGTGGACAGGGAAATTCTCCTACGAGCAGTACTTC. Supplemented by reference TRBV5-4 and TRBJ2-7, the full variable domain reads ETGVTQSPTHLIKTRGQQVTLRCSSQSGHNTVSWYQQALGQGPQFIFQYYREEENGRGNFPPRFSGLQFPNYSSELNVNALELDDSALYLCASSWWTGKFSYEQYFGPGTRLTVT.

The sample holds one count of this clone. The chain is built from TRBV14 and TRBJ2-7, with D unresolved. This CDR3 region has 13 residues. Trimming removed 3 bases from V and 11 bases from J, with 17 bases in between. Germline CDR1 SGHDN, CDR2 FVKESK. In DNA, the CDR3 is TGTGCCAGCAGCCAGGTCGTCGGTTCTGGGGAGTACTTC. Its protein is CASSQVVGSGEYF.

The V and J genes are TRBV5-8 and TRBJ1-5; possible D gene TRBD1, 6 bases. Trimming stripped 5 bases from V and 6 bases from J, with 12 bases between. CDR3 length: 13 residues. Germline V lookup: CDR1 SGHTS, CDR2 YDEGEE. As DNA, the CDR3 is TGTGCCAGCAGGCGGGGGCTCGGTCAGCCCCAGCATTTT. Translated: CASRRGLGQPQHF.